Described below is a single T cell receptor beta chain sequence and its context. This CDR3 is 13 amino acids long. Trimming at V came to 4 bases and at J to 4 bases, leaving 6 bases not matched to a gene. Germline loops: CDR1 GTSNPN, CDR2 SVGIG (reference sequence). These data originate in a study of blood T cell repertoires in COVID-19. TCRdb's copy holds only in-frame clones and misses some; the assay was immunoSEQ multiplex PCR. The sample has approximately 190,000 clones; roughly four fifths are singletons. The chain has TRBV30 and TRBJ2-7; 8 bases line up with TRBD1. The receptor's source is a man aged 40-49 years who had recovered from COVID-19. The specimen was PBMCs or T cells enriched from blood (not recorded which). The chain's CDR3 is CAWIRDRPYEQYF. The CDR3 DNA follows: TGTGCCTGGATTCGGGACAGGCCATACGAGCAGTACTTC. Drawing the rest from reference TRBV30 and TRBJ2-7, the complete variable domain is SQTIHQWPATLVQPVGSPLSLECTVEGTSNPNLYWYRQAAGRGLQLLFYSVGIGQISSEVPQNLSASRPQDRQFILSSKKLLLSDSGFYLCAWIRDRPYEQYFGPGTRLTVT.